A single sample gave rise to the 30 T cell receptor beta chains below, sequenced in a study of T cell responses to AZD1222 COVID-19 vaccine. TCRdb's copy holds only in-frame clones and misses some; the assay was immunoSEQ multiplex PCR. The table has around 77,000 clones, around 86% seen once. This specimen was peripheral blood, taken on day 0 of AZD1222 vaccination. These receptors all come from an adult in good health.

This clone has a handful of counts. V and J are TRBV19 and TRBJ2-3; TRBD2 matches 8 bases. Per the germline V gene, CDR1 is LNHDA and CDR2 is SQIVND (reference sequence). The CDR3 extends over 13 amino acids. J lost 8 bases, V lost 7 bases, and 8 bases had no gene match. CDR3 in amino acids: CASMYGGASTQYF. Here the CDR3 DNA reads TGTGCCAGTATGTACGGGGGGGCGAGTACGCAGTATTTT.

V and J are TRBV27 and TRBJ2-1, with D possibly being TRBD1 (5 bases). Trimming took 2 bases from V and 5 from J, leaving 7 bases between them. Germline V gene sequence: CDR1 MNHEY, CDR2 SMNVEV (reference sequence). CDR3 length: 13 residues. The CDR3 here is CASSLIQDNEQFF. The CDR3 nucleotides are TGTGCCAGCAGTTTAATACAGGACAATGAGCAGTTCTTC.

In this sample, this clone turned up once. The chain links TRBV30 to TRBJ1-2, with D maybe TRBD1 (5 bases). Trimming shortened V by 0 bases and J by 8 bases, and 16 bases separated the two germline ends. The CDR3 covers 14 residues. CDR1 and CDR2 (germline): GTSNPN, SVGIG (reference sequence). CDR3 DNA: TGTGCCTGGAGTGTACGGGGGATCGGGAAGGGCTACACCTTC. Protein: CAWSVRGIGKGYTF. Variable domain in full (rest from reference TRBV30 and TRBJ1-2): SQTIHQWPATLVQPVGSPLSLECTVEGTSNPNLYWYRQAAGRGLQLLFYSVGIGQISSEVPQNLSASRPQDRQFILSSKKLLLSDSGFYLCAWSVRGIGKGYTFGSGTRLTVV.

This clone has just a few counts. This chain links TRBV16 with TRBJ2-1; D is uncertain. The CDR3 consists of 14 residues. The V gene's germline CDR1 is KGHSY and CDR2 FQNENV. Trimming took 0 bases from V and 7 from J, leaving 10 bases between them. CDR3 DNA: TGTGCCAGCAGCCAATCCAGCCCGTCAAATGAGCAGTTCTTC. This gives the protein CASSQSSPSNEQFF.

V and J are TRBV27 and TRBJ2-7; maybe TRBD1 (6 bases). In germline, CDR1 is MNHEY, CDR2 SMNVEV (reference sequence). There are 16 residues in the CDR3. Trimming cost V 3 bases and J 4 bases, with 19 bases left between them. Here the CDR3 DNA reads TGTGCCAGCAGTTTCCTTGGGGCAGGGGCTATGTACGAGCAGTACTTC. This codes for CASSFLGAGAMYEQYF.

The V gene is TRBV5-4, the J gene TRBJ1-6; 11 bases are shared with TRBD1. Trimming cost V 3 bases and J 7 bases; bases outside gene matches: 6. The CDR3 extends over 16 amino acids. Germline values: CDR1 SGHNT, CDR2 YYREEE (reference sequence). The CDR3 DNA is TGTGCCAGCAGCTCAACGGACAGGGGGCAGAATTCACCCCTCCACTTT. As protein: CASSSTDRGQNSPLHF.

A few counts support this clone. This chain joins TRBV29-1 and TRBJ2-7; 7 positions agree with TRBD1. Germline CDR1 reads SQVTM; CDR2 reads ANQGSEA. Germline trimming cut 7 bases from V and 2 bases from J; bases unmatched to any gene: 8. This CDR3 region has 13 residues. CDR3 DNA: TGCAGCGCTAAATGGGACAGCCCCTACGAGCAGTACTTC. This encodes CSAKWDSPYEQYF.

The chain employs TRBV7-8 and TRBJ1-6; D is ambiguous. This CDR3 contains 16 residues. Germline V gives CDR1 SGHVS, CDR2 FQNEAQ. V was shortened by 5 bases and J by 7 bases, with 18 bases between the two germline ends. The CDR3, as DNA: TGTGCCAGCAGCCCAAGCCAGGTGGGAGGCAATTCACCCCTCCACTTT. This sequence encodes CASSPSQVGGNSPLHF.

This sequence joins TRBV6-2 or TRBV6-3 and TRBJ1-1; tentatively, D is TRBD1 (5 bases). V shed 5 bases and J shed 0 bases, with 13 bases lying between them. This CDR3 is 15 amino acids long. CDR1 and CDR2 (germline): MNHEY, SVGEGT. The CDR3 is CASSRNRRLNTEAFF. For the CDR3, the DNA is TGTGCCAGCAGTCGAAACAGGAGACTGAACACTGAAGCTTTCTTT.

The CDR3 coding sequence is TGTGCCAGCAGTCCCCGGACAGGGAATAATGAAAAACTGTTTTTT. This sequence encodes CASSPRTGNNEKLFF. The chain uses TRBV6-1 and TRBJ1-4; 8 bases align to TRBD1. The length of the CDR3 is 15 residues. Germline assignment: CDR1 MNHNS and CDR2 SASEGT. V lost 5 bases and J lost 4; bases outside the gene matches: 6.

This clone was found a few times. The V and J genes are TRBV27 and TRBJ1-1; D unresolved. Deletions cut 2 bases from V and 0 bases from J, with 4 bases between. The CDR3 is 13 amino acids. Per germline, CDR1 MNHEY and CDR2 SMNVEV (reference sequence). CDR3: CASSLVLNTEAFF. The DNA of the CDR3 is TGTGCCAGCAGTTTAGTCCTGAACACTGAAGCTTTCTTT.

This chain uses TRBV9 with TRBJ2-7, with unresolved D. Per germline, CDR1 SGDLS and CDR2 YYNGEE. CDR3 size: 13 residues. V was shortened by 1 base and J by 1 base, with 6 bases between the two germline ends. CDR3 region: CASSVTDSYEQYF. The CDR3 coding sequence is TGTGCCAGCAGCGTAACAGATTCCTACGAGCAGTACTTC.

This chain links TRBV19 with TRBJ1-2; D remains ambiguous. Trimming left V 3 bases short and J 2 bases short, with 10 bases between. CDR1 and CDR2 (germline): LNHDA, SQIVND (reference sequence). This CDR3 region has 14 residues. In DNA form, the CDR3 reads TGTGCCAGTAGTATTAACAGTGTAAACTATGGCTACACCTTC. This translates into CASSINSVNYGYTF.

This clone has a single count. J is TRBJ2-2 and V is TRBV7-3, with D unclear. V was pared by 3 bases and J by 6 bases, with 2 bases between. From germline, CDR1 is SGHTA and CDR2 FQGTGA. The CDR3 has 11 amino acids. CDR3 region: CASSLSGELFF. Written as DNA, the CDR3 is TGTGCCAGCAGCTTGTCCGGGGAGCTGTTTTTT.

This clone showed up just once. The J gene is TRBJ2-3, the V gene TRBV10-3; possibly TRBD2 for D (5 bases). The CDR3 loop spans 13 amino acids. From germline, CDR1 is ENHRY and CDR2 SYGVKD. The V gene lost 8 bases and the J gene lost 0 bases, with 9 bases spanning the gap. CDR3 coding DNA: TGTGCCATCGGCCGGGAAAGCACAGATACGCAGTATTTT. It specifies CAIGRESTDTQYF.

This sequence joins TRBV6-1 and TRBJ1-2; D uncertain. V lost 1 base and J lost 3, with 3 bases in between. Germline loops: CDR1 MNHNS, CDR2 SASEGT. The CDR3 covers 12 residues. The CDR3 DNA reads as TGTGCCAGCAGTGAAGACGACTATGGCTACACCTTC. It encodes CASSEDDYGYTF.

The chain employs TRBV7-2 and TRBJ1-4, with D perhaps TRBD1 (5 bases). The CDR3 extends over 15 amino acids. V lost 1 base, J lost 7 bases, and 13 bases lay in between. Germline V lookup: CDR1 SGHTA, CDR2 FQGNSA. CDR3 coding DNA: TGTGCCAGCAGCTTAGGGGCAGGGAGAGGTGAAAAACTGTTTTTT. This codes for CASSLGAGRGEKLFF. Using reference TRBV7-2 and TRBJ1-4 for the parts outside the CDR3, the full variable domain is GAGVSQSPSNKVTEKGKDVELRCDPISGHTALYWYRQSLGQGLEFLIYFQGNSAPDKSGLPSDRFSAERTGGSVSTLTIQRTQQEDSAVYLCASSLGAGRGEKLFFGSGTQLSVL.

CDR3 loop: CASSEGLADYNEQFF. Here the CDR3 DNA reads TGTGCCAGCAGCGAGGGACTAGCGGATTACAATGAGCAGTTCTTC. The chain is built from TRBV5-6 and TRBJ2-1, with 11 positions matching TRBD2. The V segment lost 4 bases and the J segment 4 bases; nucleotides outside the gene matches: 4. The CDR3 extends over 15 amino acids. Germline values: CDR1 SGHDT, CDR2 YYEEEE.

The chain links TRBV2 to TRBJ2-3, with D perhaps matching TRBD2 (7 bases). In germline, CDR1 is SNHLY, CDR2 FYNNEI. V was clipped by 6 bases and J by 5 bases, with 15 bases between them. This CDR3 has 14 amino acids. The CDR3 region is CASRGGGGRDTQYF. The DNA of the CDR3 is TGTGCCAGCAGGGGAGGGGGAGGGAGAGATACGCAGTATTTT.

The chain's CDR3 is CASSGMGRGEEGYGYTF. CDR3 nucleotides: TGTGCCAGCAGTGGGATGGGCAGGGGAGAGGAAGGCTATGGCTACACCTTC. The chain recombines TRBV13 with TRBJ1-2; possible D gene TRBD1, 6 bases. The germline V gene encodes CDR1 PRHDT and CDR2 FYEKMQ (reference sequence). Trimming took off 6 bases at V and 4 bases at J, with 24 bases between the two ends. CDR3 length: 17 residues. Supplemented by reference TRBV13 and TRBJ1-2, the full variable domain reads AAGVIQSPRHLIKEKRETATLKCYPIPRHDTVYWYQQGPGQDPQFLISFYEKMQSDKGSIPDRFSAQQFSDYHSELNMSSLELGDSALYFCASSGMGRGEEGYGYTFGSGTRLTVV.

The chain couples TRBV7-9 to TRBJ1-1; D is unclear. Deletions cut 7 bases from V and 4 bases from J, with 25 bases between. The germline gives CDR1 SEHNR, CDR2 FQNEAQ (reference sequence). The length of the CDR3 is 17 residues. The CDR3 here is CASIPKSRGGLTTEAFF. CDR3 nucleotide sequence: TGTGCCAGCATCCCTAAAAGCCGGGGAGGGCTCACCACTGAAGCTTTCTTT.

The chain couples TRBV7-3 to TRBJ2-3, with a tentative D call TRBD2 (5 bases). This CDR3 is 13 amino acids long. V was cut by 1 base and J by 4 bases, with 6 bases left in between. Looked up from germline, CDR1 is SGHTA and CDR2 is FQGTGA. CDR3 coding DNA: TGTGCCAGCAGCTTAATAGCGTCAGATACGCAGTATTTT. This translates into CASSLIASDTQYF.

The chain joins TRBV25-1 to TRBJ1-1; D possibly corresponds to TRBD1 (5 bases). Germline CDR1 reads MGHDK; CDR2 reads SYGVNS. V was cut by 1 base and J by 3 bases, with 12 bases left in between. This CDR3 spans 15 amino acids. The chain's CDR3 is CASSELRGLDTEAFF. Written as DNA, the CDR3 is TGTGCCAGCAGTGAATTACGGGGGTTGGACACTGAAGCTTTCTTT.

The sample holds one count of this clone. The chain couples TRBV3-1 (or the pseudogene TRBV3-2) to TRBJ1-1; D is undetermined. The V end lost 0 bases, the J end lost 0 bases, and 8 bases lay between the germline ends. From germline, CDR1 is LGHDT and CDR2 YNNKEL (reference sequence). This CDR3 has 15 amino acids. CDR3: CASSQEMSLNTEAFF. The CDR3 nucleotides are TGTGCCAGCAGCCAAGAGATGTCGCTGAACACTGAAGCTTTCTTT.

The chain carries TRBV6-1 and TRBJ1-5; weak D call: TRBD1 (5 bases). The V end lost 2 bases, the J end lost 2 bases, and 10 bases lay between the germline ends. The CDR3 extends over 15 amino acids. The germline V gene encodes CDR1 MNHNS and CDR2 SASEGT. The CDR3 nucleotides read TGTGCCAGCAGTGAAATAGGCAGGGGCAATCAGCCCCAGCATTTT. This codes for CASSEIGRGNQPQHF.

The rearrangement joins TRBV4-2 to TRBJ1-4; 10 nucleotides agree with TRBD1. CDR3 length: 15 amino acids. The trim removed 6 bases at V and 6 bases at J, leaving 7 bases unmatched. Germline-derived CDR1 and CDR2 are LGHNA and YNFKEQ. The CDR3 sequence: CASSDPGTGDEKLFF. The CDR3 DNA reads TGTGCCAGCAGTGATCCCGGGACAGGGGATGAAAAACTGTTTTTT.

The chain uses TRBV6-5 and TRBJ2-1; the D is unclear. Trimming cost V 1 base and J 9 bases, with 7 bases left between them. CDR3 length equals 12 residues. The germline V gene encodes CDR1 MNHEY and CDR2 SVGAGI. As DNA, the CDR3 is TGTGCCAGCAGTTACTTAGGGTCTGAGCAGTTCTTC. This encodes CASSYLGSEQFF.

V gene TRBV15 combines with J gene TRBJ2-7; 10 bases line up with TRBD1. Germline trimming cut 1 base from V and 4 bases from J; bases unmatched to any gene: 10. The CDR3 consists of 17 residues. CDR1 LNHNV and CDR2 YYDKDF come from the germline V gene (reference sequence). CDR3 bases: TGTGCCACCAGCAGAGTTCGGGGACAGGGGAGCCGGTACGAGCAGTACTTC. Translated, it gives CATSRVRGQGSRYEQYF.

This sequence joins TRBV6-2 or TRBV6-3 and TRBJ2-1; 9 positions match TRBD2. Trimming removed 0 bases from V and 4 bases from J; junction bases left unmatched: 10. The CDR3 has 18 amino acids. Germline V gives CDR1 MNHEY, CDR2 SVGEGT. CDR3 in DNA: TGTGCCAGCAGTTACTCATTAGAGGGACTAGCTTGGTACAATGAGCAGTTCTTC. Translating it yields CASSYSLEGLAWYNEQFF.

The chain recombines TRBV2 with TRBJ1-2; D unclear. From germline, CDR1 is SNHLY and CDR2 FYNNEI. The CDR3 loop spans 15 amino acids. V was pared by 8 bases and J by 0 bases, with 16 bases between. CDR3 amino acids: CASSQQHSSNYGYTF. CDR3 bases: TGTGCCAGCTCCCAACAGCACAGCTCTAACTATGGCTACACCTTC.